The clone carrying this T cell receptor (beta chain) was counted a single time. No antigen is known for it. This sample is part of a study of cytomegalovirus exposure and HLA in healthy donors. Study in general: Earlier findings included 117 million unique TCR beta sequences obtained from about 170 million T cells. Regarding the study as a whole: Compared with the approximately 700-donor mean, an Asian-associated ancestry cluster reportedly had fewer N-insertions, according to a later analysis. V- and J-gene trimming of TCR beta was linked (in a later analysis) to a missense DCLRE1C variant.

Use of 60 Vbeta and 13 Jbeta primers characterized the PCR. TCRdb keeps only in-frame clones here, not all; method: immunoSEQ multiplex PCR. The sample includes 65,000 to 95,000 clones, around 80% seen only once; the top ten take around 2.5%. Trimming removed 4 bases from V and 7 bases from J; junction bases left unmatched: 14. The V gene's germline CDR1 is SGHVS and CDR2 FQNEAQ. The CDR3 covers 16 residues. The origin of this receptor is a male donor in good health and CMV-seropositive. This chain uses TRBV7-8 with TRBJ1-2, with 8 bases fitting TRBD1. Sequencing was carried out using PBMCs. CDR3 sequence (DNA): TGTGCCAGCAGCTATCCGCCGGTGACAGGGGCTGGTGGCTACACCTTC. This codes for CASSYPPVTGAGGYTF.